The next 9 T cell receptor beta chains were all read from a single sample in a study of human thymus T cells. Thymus tissue was removed during corrective cardiac surgery. Repertoires were generated with immunoSEQ multiplex PCR, while TCRdb's copy carries only in-frame clones and drops some. Of about 120,000 clones listed, about 94% are singletons. Input material: thymus tissue. Receptors were obtained from a boy younger than two with a congenital heart defect but otherwise immunologically healthy.

The rearrangement joins TRBV9 to TRBJ2-5; unclear D gene. The germline CDR1 and CDR2 sequences are SGDLS and YYNGEE. Trimming removed 1 base at V and 1 base at J, with 8 bases between. The CDR3 is 14 amino acids. For the CDR3, the DNA is TGTGCCAGCAGCGTATCCTACTTCCAAGAGACCCAGTACTTC. It is translated as CASSVSYFQETQYF.

The chain has TRBV4-3 and TRBJ2-3, with D perhaps matching TRBD1 or TRBD2 (5 bases each). V gave up 0 bases and J gave up 6 bases, with 16 bases separating them. The germline CDR1 and CDR2 sequences are LGHNA and YSLEER. The CDR3 runs 16 residues. In DNA form, the CDR3 reads TGCGCCAGCAGCCAAGATCCCGGGGCCCGCGCGGATACGCAGTATTTT. Its translation is CASSQDPGARADTQYF.

The rearrangement links TRBV15 to TRBJ1-1; D gene uncertain. In germline, CDR1 is LNHNV, CDR2 YYDKDF (reference sequence). Trimming left V 0 bases short and J 11 bases short, with 13 bases between. This CDR3 is built from 13 residues. CDR3 nucleotide sequence: TGTGCCACCAGCAGAGATCGGGGTTTTGGGGCTTTCTTT. It codes for CATSRDRGFGAFF.

This chain uses TRBV5-1 with TRBJ2-3; possible D gene TRBD2, 6 bases. Trimming removed 4 bases from V and 4 bases from J, with 16 bases in between. The CDR3 consists of 15 residues. Germline V CDR1 and CDR2: SGHRS, YFSETQ. CDR3 bases: TGCGCCAGCAGCCCGGGACTTTCCCGTGCAGATACGCAGTATTTT. Protein sequence: CASSPGLSRADTQYF.

The V gene is TRBV5-1, the J gene TRBJ2-3, with 8 nucleotides matching TRBD1. The CDR3 runs to 16 residues. After removal of 0 bases from V and 3 bases from J, the junction contained 6 bases not matched to a gene. Germline V lookup: CDR1 SGHRS, CDR2 YFSETQ. The CDR3 region has the DNA TGCGCCAGCAGCTTGGAGGGCAGGGGGCTTACAGATACGCAGTATTTT. Protein sequence: CASSLEGRGLTDTQYF.

The chain uses TRBV6-5 and TRBJ1-2; no clear D gene. This CDR3 has 12 amino acids. Trimming removed 2 bases from V and 7 bases from J, with 8 bases in between. Germline V gives CDR1 MNHEY, CDR2 SVGAGI. CDR3 amino acids: CASSYEESGYTF. In DNA, the CDR3 is TGTGCCAGCAGTTACGAGGAGAGTGGCTACACCTTC.

The V gene is TRBV2, the J gene TRBJ2-5; 8 bases match TRBD1. The CDR3 covers 15 residues. Germline trimming cut 4 bases from V and 0 bases from J; bases unmatched to any gene: 4. Germline CDR1 SNHLY, CDR2 FYNNEI. The CDR3 loop reads CASSGTGSYQETQYF. Here the CDR3 DNA reads TGTGCCAGCAGTGGGACAGGGTCGTACCAAGAGACCCAGTACTTC.

This rearrangement joins TRBV6-1 to TRBJ2-1; TRBD2 matches at 14 bases. J was trimmed by 8 bases and V by 4 bases; bases with no gene match: 4. Germline-derived CDR1 and CDR2 are MNHNS and SASEGT. The CDR3 loop spans 15 amino acids. In DNA form, the CDR3 reads TGTGCCAGCAGTGCGGGACTAGCGGGGGACCATGAGCAGTTCTTC. Amino acid sequence: CASSAGLAGDHEQFF.

The V and J genes are TRBV9 and TRBJ1-1; 7 positions match TRBD1. J was trimmed by 0 bases and V by 3 bases; bases with no gene match: 5. The CDR3 extends over 15 amino acids. Germline V gives CDR1 SGDLS, CDR2 YYNGEE. Written as DNA, the CDR3 is TGTGCCAGCAGCGATCGACAGGGTATGAACACTGAAGCTTTCTTT. Protein sequence: CASSDRQGMNTEAFF.